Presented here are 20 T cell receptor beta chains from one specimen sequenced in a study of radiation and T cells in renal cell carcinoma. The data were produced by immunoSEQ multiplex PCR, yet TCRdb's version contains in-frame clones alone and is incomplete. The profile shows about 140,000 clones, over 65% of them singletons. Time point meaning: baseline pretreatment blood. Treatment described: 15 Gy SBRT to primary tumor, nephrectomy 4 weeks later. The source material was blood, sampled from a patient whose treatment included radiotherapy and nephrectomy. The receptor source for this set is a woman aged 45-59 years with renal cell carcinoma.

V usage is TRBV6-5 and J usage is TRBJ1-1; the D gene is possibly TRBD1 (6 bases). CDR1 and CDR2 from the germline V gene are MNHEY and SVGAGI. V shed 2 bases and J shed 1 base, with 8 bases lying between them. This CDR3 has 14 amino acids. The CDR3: CASSYGQRNTEAFF. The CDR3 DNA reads TGTGCCAGCAGTTACGGACAGAGGAACACTGAAGCTTTCTTT.

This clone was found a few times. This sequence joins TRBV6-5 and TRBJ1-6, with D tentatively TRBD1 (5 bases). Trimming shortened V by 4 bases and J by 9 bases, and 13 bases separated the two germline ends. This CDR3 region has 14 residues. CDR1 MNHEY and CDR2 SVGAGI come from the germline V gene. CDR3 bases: TGTGCCAGCAGTTCCTCGTTGGGGACTTCACCCCTCCACTTT. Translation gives CASSSSLGTSPLHF.

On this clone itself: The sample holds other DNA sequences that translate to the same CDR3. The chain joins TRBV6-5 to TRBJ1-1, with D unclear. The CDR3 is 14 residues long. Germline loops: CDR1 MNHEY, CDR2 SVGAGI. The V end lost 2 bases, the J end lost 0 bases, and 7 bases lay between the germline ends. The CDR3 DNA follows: TGTGCCAGCAGTTACCGAGTGATGAACACTGAAGCTTTCTTT. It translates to CASSYRVMNTEAFF.

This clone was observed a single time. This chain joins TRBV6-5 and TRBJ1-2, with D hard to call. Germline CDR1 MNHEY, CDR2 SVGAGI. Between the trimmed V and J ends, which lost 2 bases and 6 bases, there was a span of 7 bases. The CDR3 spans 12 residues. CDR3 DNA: TGTGCCAGCAGTTACGGAGGGAATGGCTACACCTTC. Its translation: CASSYGGNGYTF.

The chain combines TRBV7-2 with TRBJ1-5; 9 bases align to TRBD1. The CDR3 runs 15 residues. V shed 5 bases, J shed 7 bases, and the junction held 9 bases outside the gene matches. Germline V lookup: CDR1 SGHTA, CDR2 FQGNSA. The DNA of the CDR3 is TGTGCCAGCAGCCAGGCGGGACAGGGTAGCCAGCCCCAGCATTTT. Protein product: CASSQAGQGSQPQHF.

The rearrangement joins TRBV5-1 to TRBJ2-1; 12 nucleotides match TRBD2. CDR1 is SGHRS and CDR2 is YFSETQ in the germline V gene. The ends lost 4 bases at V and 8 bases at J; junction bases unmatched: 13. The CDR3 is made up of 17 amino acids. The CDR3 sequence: CASSLSGTSGPGDEQFF. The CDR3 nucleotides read TGCGCCAGCAGCCTCTCCGGGACTAGCGGGCCGGGCGATGAGCAGTTCTTC.

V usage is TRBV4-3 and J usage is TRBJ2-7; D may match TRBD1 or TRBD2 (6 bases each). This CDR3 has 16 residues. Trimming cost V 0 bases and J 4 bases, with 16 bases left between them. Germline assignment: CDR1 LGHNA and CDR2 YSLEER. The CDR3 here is CASSQDPGEGGYEQYF. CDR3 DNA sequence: TGCGCCAGCAGCCAAGATCCAGGGGAAGGAGGGTACGAGCAGTACTTC.

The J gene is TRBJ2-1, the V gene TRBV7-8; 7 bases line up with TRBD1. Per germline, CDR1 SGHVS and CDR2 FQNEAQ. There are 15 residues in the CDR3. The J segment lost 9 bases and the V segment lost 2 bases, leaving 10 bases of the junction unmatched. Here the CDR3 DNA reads TGTGCCAGCAGCTTAAAAAGGACAGGTCTTGGTGAGCAGTTCTTC. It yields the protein CASSLKRTGLGEQFF.

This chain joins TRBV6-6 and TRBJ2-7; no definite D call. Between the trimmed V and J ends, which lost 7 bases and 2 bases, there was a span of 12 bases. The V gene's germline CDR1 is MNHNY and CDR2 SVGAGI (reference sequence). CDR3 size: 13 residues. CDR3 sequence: CASTRPQTYEQYF. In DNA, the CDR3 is TGTGCCAGCACGCGTCCCCAGACCTACGAGCAGTACTTC.

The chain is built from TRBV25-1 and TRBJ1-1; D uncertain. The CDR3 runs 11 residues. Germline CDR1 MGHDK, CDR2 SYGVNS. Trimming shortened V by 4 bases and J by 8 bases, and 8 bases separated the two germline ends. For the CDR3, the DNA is TGTGCCAGCAGTGCCCCCCAGGAAGCTTTCTTT. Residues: CASSAPQEAFF.

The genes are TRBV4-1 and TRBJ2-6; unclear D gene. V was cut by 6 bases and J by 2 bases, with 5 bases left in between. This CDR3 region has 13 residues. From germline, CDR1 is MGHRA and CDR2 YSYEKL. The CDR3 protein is CASSPTGANVLTF. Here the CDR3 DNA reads TGCGCCAGCAGTCCGACTGGGGCCAACGTCCTGACTTTC.

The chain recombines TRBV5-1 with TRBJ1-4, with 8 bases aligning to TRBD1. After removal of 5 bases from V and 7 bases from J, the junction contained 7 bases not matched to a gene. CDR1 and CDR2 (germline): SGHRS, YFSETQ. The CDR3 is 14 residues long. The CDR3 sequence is CASRTDRGGEKLFF. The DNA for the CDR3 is TGCGCCAGCAGGACCGACAGGGGAGGTGAAAAACTGTTTTTT.

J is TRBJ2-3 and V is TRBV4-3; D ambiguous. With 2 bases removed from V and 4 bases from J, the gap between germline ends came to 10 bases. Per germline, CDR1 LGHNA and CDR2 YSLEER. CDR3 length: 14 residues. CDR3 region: CASSQRRSSDTQYF. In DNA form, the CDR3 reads TGCGCCAGCAGCCAACGTCGGAGCTCAGATACGCAGTATTTT.

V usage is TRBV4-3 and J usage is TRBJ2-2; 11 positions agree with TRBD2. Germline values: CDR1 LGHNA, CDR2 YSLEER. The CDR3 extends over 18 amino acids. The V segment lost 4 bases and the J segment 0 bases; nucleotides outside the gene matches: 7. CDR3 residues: CASSPTQGLAANTGELFF. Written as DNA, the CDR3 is TGCGCCAGCAGCCCAACCCAGGGACTAGCGGCGAACACCGGGGAGCTGTTTTTT.

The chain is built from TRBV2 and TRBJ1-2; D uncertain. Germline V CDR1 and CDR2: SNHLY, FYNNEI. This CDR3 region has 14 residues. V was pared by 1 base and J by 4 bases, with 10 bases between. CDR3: CASSEEGASYGYTF. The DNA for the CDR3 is TGTGCCAGCAGTGAAGAGGGAGCGAGCTATGGCTACACCTTC.

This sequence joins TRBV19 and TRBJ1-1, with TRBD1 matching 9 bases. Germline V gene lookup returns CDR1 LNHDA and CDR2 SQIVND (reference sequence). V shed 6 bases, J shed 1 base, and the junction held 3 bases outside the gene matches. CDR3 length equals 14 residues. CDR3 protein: CASSPQGANTEAFF. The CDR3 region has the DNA TGTGCCAGTAGCCCACAGGGGGCGAACACTGAAGCTTTCTTT. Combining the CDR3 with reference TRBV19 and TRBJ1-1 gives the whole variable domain DGGITQSPKYLFRKEGQNVTLSCEQNLNHDAMYWYRQDPGQGLRLIYYSQIVNDFQKGDIAEGYSVSREKKESFPLTVTSAQKNPTAFYLCASSPQGANTEAFFGQGTRLTVV.

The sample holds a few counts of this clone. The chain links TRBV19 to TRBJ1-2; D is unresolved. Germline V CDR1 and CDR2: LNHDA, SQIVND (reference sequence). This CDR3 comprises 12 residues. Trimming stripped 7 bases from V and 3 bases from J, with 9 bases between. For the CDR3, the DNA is TGTGCCAGTACCCCGGACCACTATGGCTACACCTTC. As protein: CASTPDHYGYTF.

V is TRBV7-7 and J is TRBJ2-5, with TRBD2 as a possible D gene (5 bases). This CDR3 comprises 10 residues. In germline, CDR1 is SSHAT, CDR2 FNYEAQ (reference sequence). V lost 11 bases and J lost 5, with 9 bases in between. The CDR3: CALGGETQYF. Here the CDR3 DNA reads TGTGCCTTAGGCGGGGAGACCCAGTACTTC.

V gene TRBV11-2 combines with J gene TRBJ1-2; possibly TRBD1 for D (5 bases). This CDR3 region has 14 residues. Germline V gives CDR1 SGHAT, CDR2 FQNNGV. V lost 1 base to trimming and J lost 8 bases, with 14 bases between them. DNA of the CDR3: TGTGCCAGCAGCTTAGGCCCCGTCGGGGGGGGCTACACCTTC. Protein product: CASSLGPVGGGYTF.

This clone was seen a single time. DNA of the CDR3: TGTGCCAGCAGGAAGGGGAATCAGCCCCAGCATTTT. It specifies CASRKGNQPQHF. The chain is built from TRBV6-5 and TRBJ1-5, with a possible D match to TRBD1 (5 bases). Germline assignment: CDR1 MNHEY and CDR2 SVGAGI. There are 12 residues in the CDR3. Trimming pared 6 bases from V and 4 bases from J, leaving 7 bases between.